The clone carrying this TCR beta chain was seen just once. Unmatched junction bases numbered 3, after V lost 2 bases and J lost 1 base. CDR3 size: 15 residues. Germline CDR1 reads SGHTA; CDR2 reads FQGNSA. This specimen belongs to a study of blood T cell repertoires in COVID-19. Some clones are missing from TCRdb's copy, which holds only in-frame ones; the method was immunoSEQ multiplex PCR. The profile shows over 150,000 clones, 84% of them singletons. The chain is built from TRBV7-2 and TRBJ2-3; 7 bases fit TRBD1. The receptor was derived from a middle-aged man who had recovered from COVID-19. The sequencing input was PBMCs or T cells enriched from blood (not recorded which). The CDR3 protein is CASSLRGLRTDTQYF. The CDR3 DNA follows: TGTGCCAGCAGCTTAAGGGGGCTCCGCACAGATACGCAGTATTTT. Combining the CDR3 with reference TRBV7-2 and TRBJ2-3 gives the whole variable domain GAGVSQSPSNKVTEKGKDVELRCDPISGHTALYWYRQSLGQGLEFLIYFQGNSAPDKSGLPSDRFSAERTGGSVSTLTIQRTQQEDSAVYLCASSLRGLRTDTQYFGPGTRLTVL.